The rows below give T cell receptor beta chains drawn from one sample of a study of blood T cell repertoires in COVID-19. Method: immunoSEQ multiplex PCR; TCRdb's copy keeps in-frame clones and lacks some. Here the sample spans approximately 350,000 clones, roughly nine tenths being singletons. Input material: PBMCs or T cells enriched from blood (not recorded which). The receptor source for this set is a man aged 18 to 30 who had recovered from COVID-19. Both conserved end residues are part of each CDR3. The order of the fields is J gene, CDR3 length, V gene, CDR3 protein.

>TRBJ2-5|12|TRBV5-1
CASSLVRETQYF
>TRBJ2-2|11|TRBV10-1
CASGRTGELFF
>TRBJ1-1|12|TRBV12-3/TRBV12-4
CASSWSRTEAFF
>TRBJ2-1|15|TRBV7-2
CASSFSIGQYNEQFF
>TRBJ2-1|14|TRBV9
CASSAILGDGEQFF
>TRBJ2-7|15|TRBV6-1
CASSDRGASSYEQYF
>TRBJ1-1|12|TRBV5-1
CASRQGDGGAFF
>TRBJ2-7|15|TRBV25-1
CASSEEGAGVNEQYF
>TRBJ1-2|17|TRBV4-1
CASSHGGTLSRDYGYTF
>TRBJ1-5|16|TRBV27
CASSMKARGINQPQHF
>TRBJ2-7|12|TRBV7-3
CASSFRGGEQYF
>TRBJ2-1|17|TRBV11-3
CASSSTGADSLYNEQFF
>TRBJ2-2|14|TRBV27
CASSIRTGTGELFF
>TRBJ1-2|14|TRBV7-9
CASRTGTGDYGYTF
>TRBJ1-2|11|TRBV30
CAWSGGGGYTF
>TRBJ1-2|13|TRBV3-1/TRBV3-2
CASSRDRGHGYTF